The rows below give T cell receptor beta chains drawn from one sample of a study of cytomegalovirus exposure and HLA in healthy donors. Only in-frame clones appear in the TCRdb table, and some are missing; sequencing was by immunoSEQ multiplex PCR. Of 200,000 to 250,000 clones in the sample, about three quarters are singletons; the top ten hold 15% to 18%. The sequencing sample was made of PBMCs. The receptor set was obtained from a man between 40 and 49 years old in good health and CMV-seronegative. The CDR3 runs from the conserved cysteine through the conserved F or W. A D gene is named only where the DNA matches it firmly. For some rows the clone size is stated as once, few or many, or as a class when expanded; others skip it.

>16|NA|TRBV9|TRBD2|TRBJ2-3
CASSVGLAGGHDTQYF
TGTGCCAGCAGCGTGGGACTAGCGGGAGGCCATGATACGCAGTATTTT
>13|NA|TRBV10-3|TRBD1|TRBJ1-2
CAITFRGDSGYTF
TGTGCCATCACTTTTAGGGGGGACAGCGGCTACACCTTC
>18|NA|TRBV7-9|TRBD1|TRBJ1-2
CASSFTPGQGGSNYGYTF
TGTGCCAGCAGCTTCACTCCCGGACAGGGTGGGAGTAACTATGGCTACACCTTC
>15|NA|TRBV5-1|TRBD2|TRBJ2-1
CASRIAGGRSDEQFF
TGCGCCAGCAGAATTGCGGGGGGGCGGAGTGATGAGCAGTTCTTC
>14|NA|TRBV7-8|NA|TRBJ2-7
CASSPSGAKSEQYF
TGTGCCAGCAGCCCCTCAGGGGCGAAGAGTGAGCAGTACTTC
>15|NA|TRBV5-1|TRBD1|TRBJ2-2
CASSLGTGITGELFF
TGCGCCAGCAGCTTGGGGACAGGGATCACCGGGGAGCTGTTTTTT
>16|NA|TRBV27|TRBD2|TRBJ2-3
CASSLGLADARDTQYF
TGTGCCAGCAGTTTGGGACTAGCGGACGCAAGGGATACGCAGTATTTT
>15|few|TRBV28|NA|TRBJ1-2
CASTYQGRGGYGYTF
TGTGCCAGCACCTATCAGGGGAGGGGGGGCTATGGCTACACCTTC
>13|NA|TRBV4-1|TRBD2|TRBJ2-3
CASSLRTSNTQYF
TGCGCCAGCAGCCTCAGGACTAGCAATACGCAGTATTTT
>16|NA|TRBV25-1|TRBD1|TRBJ1-5
CASSGDQGVSNQPQHF
TGTGCCAGCAGTGGCGACCAGGGGGTTAGCAATCAGCCCCAGCATTTT
>15|NA|TRBV27|TRBD1|TRBJ1-5
CASSRGTGLSQPQHF
TGTGCCAGCAGTCGCGGGACAGGGCTTAGTCAGCCCCAGCATTTT
>15|NA|TRBV5-1|NA|TRBJ2-1
CASSLLESSYNEQFF
TGCGCCAGCAGCTTGTTGGAGAGCTCCTACAATGAGCAGTTCTTC
>14|NA|TRBV5-8|TRBD1|TRBJ1-5
CASRSRQGPQPQHF
TGTGCCAGCAGGTCCCGACAGGGACCTCAGCCCCAGCATTTT
>17|NA|TRBV7-2|TRBD2|TRBJ2-2
CASSLPRGGPNTGELFF
TGTGCCAGCAGCCTACCCCGGGGGGGCCCGAACACCGGGGAGCTGTTTTTT
>17|NA|TRBV6-1|NA|TRBJ1-4
CASSEWGAGGTNEKLFF
TGTGCCAGCAGTGAATGGGGTGCGGGGGGAACTAATGAAAAACTGTTTTTT
>11|NA|TRBV15|NA|TRBJ1-2
CATSPGWGYTF
TGTGCCACCAGCCCGGGTTGGGGCTACACCTTC
>13|once|TRBV19|TRBD2|TRBJ2-1
CASSIGAGVEQFF
TGTGCCAGTAGTATAGGAGCGGGGGTTGAGCAGTTCTTC
>18|NA|TRBV10-1|TRBD2|TRBJ2-5
CASSESRLAGGGKETQYF
TGCGCCAGCAGTGAGAGCAGACTAGCGGGAGGGGGGAAAGAGACCCAGTACTTC
>11|NA|TRBV20-1|NA|TRBJ2-7
CSARADYEQYF
TGCAGTGCTAGGGCGGACTACGAGCAGTACTTC
>16|NA|TRBV6-1|TRBD2|TRBJ2-7
CASSEELAGGQYEQYF
TGTGCCAGCAGTGAAGAACTAGCGGGGGGGCAGTACGAGCAGTACTTC
>15|NA|TRBV6-5|NA|TRBJ1-3
CASSPNGFIGNTIYF
TGTGCCAGCAGTCCCAACGGGTTTATCGGAAACACCATATATTTT
>15|few|TRBV5-1|TRBD1|TRBJ1-2
CASSWDGTANYGYTF
TGCGCCAGCAGCTGGGACGGGACAGCTAACTATGGCTACACCTTC
>16|NA|TRBV11-2|NA|TRBJ2-1
CASSLGAESLYNEQFF
TGTGCCAGCAGCTTAGGCGCTGAGTCTCTGTACAATGAGCAGTTCTTC
>15|NA|TRBV5-4|NA|TRBJ2-7
CASSLASSGVYEQYF
TGTGCCAGCAGCTTGGCCTCAAGCGGAGTCTACGAGCAGTACTTC
>13|NA|TRBV11-2|NA|TRBJ2-7
CASSLIASHEQYF
TGTGCCAGCAGCTTAATAGCTTCCCACGAGCAGTACTTC
>14|NA|TRBV6-4|NA|TRBJ2-6
CASSVESGANVLTF
TGTGCCAGCAGTGTAGAGTCTGGGGCCAACGTCCTGACTTTC
>14|NA|TRBV4-1|TRBD1|TRBJ1-1
CASRYIQGIDEAFF
TGCGCCAGCAGGTATATACAGGGGATAGATGAAGCTTTCTTT
>14|NA|TRBV5-8|NA|TRBJ1-3
CASTTRNSGNTIYF
TGTGCCAGCACAACGAGGAACTCTGGAAACACCATATATTTT
>14|few|TRBV9|TRBD1|TRBJ1-3
CASGQGSTGNTIYF
TGTGCCAGCGGACAGGGGAGCACTGGAAACACCATATATTTT
>14|NA|TRBV5-6|NA|TRBJ2-5
CASSVGGLQETQYF
TGTGCCAGCAGTGTAGGGGGTTTACAAGAGACCCAGTACTTC
>16|NA|TRBV4-1|TRBD1|TRBJ1-3
CASSLDRASSGNTIYF
TGCGCCAGCAGCCTGGACAGGGCCTCCTCTGGAAACACCATATATTTT
>15|NA|TRBV7-2|NA|TRBJ2-3
CASSSLGLRTDTQYF
TGTGCCAGCAGCTCCCTTGGACTCCGCACAGATACGCAGTATTTT
>14|once|TRBV7-9|TRBD1|TRBJ1-3
CASRQDRVGNTIYF
TGTGCCAGCAGACAAGACAGGGTGGGAAACACCATATATTTT
>16|NA|TRBV2|NA|TRBJ2-1
CASSEDPTSFYNEQFF
TGTGCCAGCAGTGAAGACCCCACAAGTTTCTACAATGAGCAGTTCTTC
>15|NA|TRBV18|NA|TRBJ1-3
CASSPTGTSGNTIYF
TGTGCCAGCTCACCCACAGGGACCTCTGGAAACACCATATATTTT
>13|once|TRBV5-4|NA|TRBJ1-2
CASSLVGGDGYTF
TGTGCCAGCAGCTTGGTAGGGGGTGATGGCTACACCTTC
>15|NA|TRBV7-3|TRBD2|TRBJ2-2
CASSASSGATGELFF
TGTGCCAGCAGCGCGTCTAGCGGGGCCACCGGGGAGCTGTTTTTT
>16|NA|TRBV4-2|TRBD1|TRBJ1-1
CASSQEAGGLNTEAFF
TGTGCCAGCAGCCAAGAAGCAGGGGGCTTGAACACTGAAGCTTTCTTT
>14|NA|TRBV28|TRBD1|TRBJ2-7
CASSYSGGRYEQYF
TGTGCCAGCAGTTACTCAGGGGGCCGCTACGAGCAGTACTTC
>15|few|TRBV5-1|NA|TRBJ1-1
CASSLDRGGVTEAFF
TGCGCCAGCAGCCTGGACAGAGGGGGGGTAACTGAAGCTTTCTTT
>15|NA|TRBV19|NA|TRBJ2-1
CASSLTGGSYNEQFF
TGTGCCAGTAGTCTGACTGGCGGATCCTACAATGAGCAGTTCTTC
>13|NA|TRBV6-5|NA|TRBJ1-6
CASSYLNGSPLHF
TGTGCCAGCAGTTATCTCAACGGGTCACCCCTCCACTTT
>15|NA|TRBV4-3|TRBD1|TRBJ1-1
CASSQESGRGTEAFF
TGCGCCAGCAGCCAAGAAAGCGGCAGGGGGACTGAAGCTTTCTTT
>13|NA|TRBV6-5|NA|TRBJ2-7
CASSYGASYEQYF
TGTGCCAGCAGTTACGGGGCCTCCTACGAGCAGTACTTC
>12|NA|TRBV7-8|NA|TRBJ2-5
CASSPRLRTQYF
TGTGCCAGCAGCCCCCGACTAAGAACCCAGTACTTC
>14|NA|TRBV28|NA|TRBJ1-5
CASAQGTVNQPQHF
TGTGCCAGTGCCCAGGGGACGGTCAATCAGCCCCAGCATTTT
>14|NA|TRBV7-9|NA|TRBJ2-6
CASSYSSGANVLTF
TGTGCCAGCAGCTACAGCTCTGGGGCCAACGTCCTGACTTTC
>13|once|TRBV9|NA|TRBJ1-1
CASSVDWNTEAFF
TGTGCCAGCAGCGTAGACTGGAACACTGAAGCTTTCTTT
>15|NA|TRBV9|NA|TRBJ2-1
CASSVERGAKNEQFF
TGTGCCAGCAGCGTAGAACGGGGGGCGAAAAATGAGCAGTTCTTC
>15|NA|TRBV27|TRBD2|TRBJ2-2
CASFSGTSGTGELFF
TGTGCCAGCTTTTCCGGGACTAGCGGTACCGGGGAGCTGTTTTTT
>13|NA|TRBV19|TRBD1|TRBJ2-7
CASRGQVAYEQYF
TGTGCCAGTAGGGGACAGGTCGCCTACGAGCAGTACTTC
>15|NA|TRBV12-5|NA|TRBJ2-2
CASGWGQLGRVELFF
TGTGCTAGTGGTTGGGGACAACTAGGGCGGGTGGAGCTGTTTTTT
>15|once|TRBV6-5|TRBD1|TRBJ1-3
CASSYVTGAGNTIYF
TGTGCCAGCAGTTACGTGACAGGGGCTGGAAACACCATATATTTT
>17|NA|TRBV5-1|TRBD2|TRBJ2-2
CASSPSPSGGAPGELFF
TGCGCCAGCAGCCCCTCTCCTAGCGGGGGGGCACCCGGGGAGCTGTTTTTT
>13|NA|TRBV10-3|NA|TRBJ1-5
CAIREGQNQPQHF
TGTGCCATCAGGGAAGGACAGAATCAGCCCCAGCATTTT
>16|NA|TRBV18|NA|TRBJ1-5
CASSLTLDQGRQPQHF
TGTGCCAGCTCTCTTACCTTAGATCAGGGCCGGCAGCCCCAGCATTTT
>15|NA|TRBV19|TRBD1|TRBJ1-1
CASSFGTGVTTEAFF
TGTGCCAGTAGTTTCGGGACAGGGGTAACAACTGAAGCTTTCTTT